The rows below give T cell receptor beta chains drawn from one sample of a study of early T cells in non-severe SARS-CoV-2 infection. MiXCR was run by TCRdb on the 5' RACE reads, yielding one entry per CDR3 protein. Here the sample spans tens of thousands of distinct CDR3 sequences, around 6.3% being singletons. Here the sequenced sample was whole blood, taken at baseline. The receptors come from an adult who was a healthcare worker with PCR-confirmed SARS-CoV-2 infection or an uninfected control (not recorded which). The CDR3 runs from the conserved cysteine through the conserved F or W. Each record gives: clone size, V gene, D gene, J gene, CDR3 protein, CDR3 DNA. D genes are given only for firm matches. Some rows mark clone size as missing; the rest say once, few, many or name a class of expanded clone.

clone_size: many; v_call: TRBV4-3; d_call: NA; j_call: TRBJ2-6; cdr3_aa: CASTSSVGANVLTF; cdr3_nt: TGCGCCAGCACCAGCTCGGTCGGGGCCAACGTCCTGACTTTC
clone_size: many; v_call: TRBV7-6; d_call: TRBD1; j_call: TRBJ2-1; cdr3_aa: CASSLRGLRDNEQFF; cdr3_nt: TGTGCCAGCAGCTTAAGGGGGCTTAGGGATAATGAGCAGTTCTTC
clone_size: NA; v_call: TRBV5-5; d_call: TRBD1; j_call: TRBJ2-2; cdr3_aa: CASRDRRDTGELFF; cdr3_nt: TGTGCCAGCAGGGACAGGAGAGACACCGGGGAGCTGTTTTTT
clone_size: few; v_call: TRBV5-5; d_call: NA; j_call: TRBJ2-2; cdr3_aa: CASSATGGWIGELFF; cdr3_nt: TGTGCCAGCAGCGCAACAGGAGGATGGATTGGGGAGCTGTTTTTT
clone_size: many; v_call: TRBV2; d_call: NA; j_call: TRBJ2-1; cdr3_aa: CASRADSSYNEQFF; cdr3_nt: TGTGCCAGCAGAGCGGACAGCTCCTACAATGAGCAGTTCTTC
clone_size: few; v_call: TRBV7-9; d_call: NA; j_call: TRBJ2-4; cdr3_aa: CASSLEGDKNIQYF; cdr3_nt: TGTGCCAGCAGCTTAGAGGGGGACAAAAACATTCAGTACTTC
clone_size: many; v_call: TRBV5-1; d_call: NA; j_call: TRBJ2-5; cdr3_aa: CASSFGARTLQETQYF; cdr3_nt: TGCGCCAGCAGCTTTGGGGCTAGGACCCTTCAAGAGACCCAGTACTTC
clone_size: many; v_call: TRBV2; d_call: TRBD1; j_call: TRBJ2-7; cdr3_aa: CASSESPGTAHYEQYF; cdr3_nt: TGTGCCAGCAGTGAAAGCCCCGGGACAGCACATTACGAGCAGTACTTC
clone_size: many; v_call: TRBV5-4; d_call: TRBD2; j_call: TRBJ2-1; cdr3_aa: CASSPRGAGLAGVGQFF; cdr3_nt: TGTGCCAGCAGCCCGCGAGGGGCGGGACTAGCGGGAGTAGGGCAGTTCTTC
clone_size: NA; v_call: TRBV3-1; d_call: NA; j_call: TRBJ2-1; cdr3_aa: CASSQPGGNEQFF; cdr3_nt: TGTGCCAGCAGCCAACCAGGTGGCAATGAGCAGTTCTTC
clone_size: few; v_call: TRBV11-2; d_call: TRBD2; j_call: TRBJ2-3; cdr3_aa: CASSLGRGARTDTQYF; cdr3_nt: TGTGCCAGCAGCTTAGGGCGGGGGGCCCGCACAGATACGCAGTATTTT
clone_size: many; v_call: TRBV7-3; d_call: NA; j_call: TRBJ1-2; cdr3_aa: CASSLDSRANYGYTF; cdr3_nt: TGTGCCAGCAGCTTAGATAGCCGAGCTAACTATGGCTACACCTTC
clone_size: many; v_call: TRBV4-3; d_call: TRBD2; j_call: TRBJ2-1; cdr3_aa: CASSPVPSGRNEQFF; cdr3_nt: TGCGCCAGCAGCCCGGTGCCTAGCGGGAGAAATGAGCAGTTCTTC
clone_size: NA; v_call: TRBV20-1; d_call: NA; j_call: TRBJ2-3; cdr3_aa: CSARDSWQGGTDTQYF; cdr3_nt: TGCAGTGCTAGAGATAGCTGGCAGGGGGGGACAGATACGCAGTATTTT
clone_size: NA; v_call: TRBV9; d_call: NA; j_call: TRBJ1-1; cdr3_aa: CASSVANTEAFF; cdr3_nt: TGTGCCAGCAGCGTGGCGAACACTGAAGCTTTCTTT
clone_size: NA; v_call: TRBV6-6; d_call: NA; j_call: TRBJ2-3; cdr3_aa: CATKGASDTQYF; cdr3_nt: TGTGCCACCAAAGGGGCTTCAGATACGCAGTATTTT
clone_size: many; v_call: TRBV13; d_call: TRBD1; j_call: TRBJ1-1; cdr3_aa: CASPTPGQGNTEAFF; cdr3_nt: TGTGCCAGTCCAACCCCGGGACAGGGCAACACTGAAGCTTTCTTT
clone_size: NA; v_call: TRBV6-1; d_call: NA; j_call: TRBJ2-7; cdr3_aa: CASSLTGIYEQYF; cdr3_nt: TGTGCCAGCAGTCTGACAGGAATCTACGAGCAGTACTTC
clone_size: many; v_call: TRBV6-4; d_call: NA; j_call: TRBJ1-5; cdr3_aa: CASSSGPNQPQHF; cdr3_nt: TGTGCCAGCAGTTCAGGGCCCAATCAGCCCCAGCATTTT
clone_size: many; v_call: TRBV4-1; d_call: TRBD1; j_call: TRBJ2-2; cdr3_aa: CASSQRQQGANTGELFF; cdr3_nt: TGCGCCAGCAGCCAAAGACAGCAGGGGGCGAACACCGGGGAGCTGTTTTTT
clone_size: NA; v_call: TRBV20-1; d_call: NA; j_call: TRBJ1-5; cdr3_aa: CSARTGYAQPQHF; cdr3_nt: TGCAGTGCCAGAACAGGATACGCGCAGCCCCAGCATTTT
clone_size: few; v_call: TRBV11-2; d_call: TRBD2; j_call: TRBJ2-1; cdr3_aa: CASSKTSGRAGAYNEQFF; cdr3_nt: TGTGCCAGCAGCAAGACTAGCGGGAGGGCCGGGGCCTACAATGAGCAGTTCTTC
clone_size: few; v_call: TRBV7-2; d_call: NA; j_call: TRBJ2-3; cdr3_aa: CASSAQPGQSTDTQYF; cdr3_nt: TGTGCCAGCTCCGCCCAGCCTGGACAGTCCACAGATACGCAGTATTTT
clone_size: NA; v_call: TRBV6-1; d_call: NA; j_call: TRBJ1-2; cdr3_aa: CASRLSYGYTF; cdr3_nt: TGTGCCAGCAGGTTAAGCTATGGCTACACCTTC
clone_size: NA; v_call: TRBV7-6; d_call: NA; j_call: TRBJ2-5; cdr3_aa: CASGLAWGDQETQYF; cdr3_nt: TGTGCCAGCGGCTTAGCATGGGGAGACCAAGAGACCCAGTACTTC
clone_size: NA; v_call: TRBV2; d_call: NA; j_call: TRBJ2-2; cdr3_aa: CASSTTGELFF; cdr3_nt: TGTGCCAGCAGTACCACCGGGGAGCTGTTTTTT
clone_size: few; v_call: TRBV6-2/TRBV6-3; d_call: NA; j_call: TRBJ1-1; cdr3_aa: CASSLRQRGERFF; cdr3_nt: TGTGCCAGCAGTTTGCGCCAGCGGGGGGAAAGGTTCTTT
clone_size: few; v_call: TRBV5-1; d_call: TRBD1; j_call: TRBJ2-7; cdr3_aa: CASQTLPGQGFREQYF; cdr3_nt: TGCGCCAGTCAAACTCTTCCGGGACAGGGTTTTCGCGAGCAGTACTTC
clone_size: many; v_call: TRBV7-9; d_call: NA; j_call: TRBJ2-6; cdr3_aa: CASSLSAFSGANVLTF; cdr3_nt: TGTGCCAGCAGCTTGTCGGCTTTCTCTGGGGCCAACGTCCTGACTTTC
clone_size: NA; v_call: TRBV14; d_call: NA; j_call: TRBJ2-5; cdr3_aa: CASSQGPGVRETQYF; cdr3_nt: TGTGCCAGCAGCCAAGGGCCGGGAGTACGAGAGACCCAGTACTTC
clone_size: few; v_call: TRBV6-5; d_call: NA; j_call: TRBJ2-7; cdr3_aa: CASSQIQGTNSEQYF; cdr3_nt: TGTGCCAGCAGTCAGATACAGGGAACAAACTCCGAGCAGTACTTC
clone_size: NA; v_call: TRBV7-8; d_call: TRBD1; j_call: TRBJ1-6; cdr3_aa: CASSFGTQGQGASPLHF; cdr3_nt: TGTGCCAGCAGCTTTGGAACCCAGGGACAGGGGGCCTCACCCCTCCACTTT
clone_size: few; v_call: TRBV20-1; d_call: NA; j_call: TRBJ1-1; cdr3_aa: CSARGNTEAFF; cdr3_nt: TGCAGTGCTAGGGGGAACACTGAAGCTTTCTTT
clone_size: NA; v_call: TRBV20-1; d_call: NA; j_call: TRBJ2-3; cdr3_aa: CSATPFGPSTDTQYF; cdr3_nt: TGCAGTGCTACCCCCTTCGGACCTAGCACAGATACGCAGTATTTT
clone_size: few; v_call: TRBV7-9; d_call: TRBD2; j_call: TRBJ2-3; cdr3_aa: CASSLALTSGGHTDTQYF; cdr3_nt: TGTGCCAGCAGCTTAGCGCTTACTAGCGGGGGGCACACAGATACGCAGTATTTT
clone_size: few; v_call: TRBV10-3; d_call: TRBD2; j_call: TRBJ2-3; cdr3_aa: CAISEGGGQDTQYF; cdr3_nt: TGTGCCATCAGTGAGGGCGGGGGGCAAGATACGCAGTATTTT
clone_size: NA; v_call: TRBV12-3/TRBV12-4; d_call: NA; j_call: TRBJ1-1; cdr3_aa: CASSWAPNTEAFF; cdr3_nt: TGTGCCAGCAGTTGGGCCCCGAACACTGAAGCTTTCTTT
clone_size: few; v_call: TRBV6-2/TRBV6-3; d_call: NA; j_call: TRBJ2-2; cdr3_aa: CASSSEGQATGELFF; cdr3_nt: TGTGCCAGCAGTTCTGAGGGGCAGGCCACCGGGGAGCTGTTTTTT
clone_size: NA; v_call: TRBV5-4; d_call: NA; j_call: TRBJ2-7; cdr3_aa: CASSLAGLSAYEQYF; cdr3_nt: TGTGCCAGCAGCTTGGCCGGACTTAGCGCCTACGAGCAGTACTTC
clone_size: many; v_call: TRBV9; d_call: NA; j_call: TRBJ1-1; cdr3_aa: CASSASLGDTEAFF; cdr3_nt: TGTGCCAGCAGCGCGAGTTTGGGGGACACTGAAGCTTTCTTT
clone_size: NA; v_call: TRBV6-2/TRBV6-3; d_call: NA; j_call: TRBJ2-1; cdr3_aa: CASGDSKQFF; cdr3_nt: TGTGCCAGCGGGGATTCAAAGCAGTTCTTC
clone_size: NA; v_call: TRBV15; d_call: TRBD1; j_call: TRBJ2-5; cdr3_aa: CATSSTGVETQYF; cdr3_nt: TGTGCCACCAGCAGCACAGGGGTCGAGACCCAGTACTTC
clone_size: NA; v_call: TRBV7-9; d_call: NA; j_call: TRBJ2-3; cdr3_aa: CASSLLPTDTQYF; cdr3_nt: TGTGCCAGCAGCTTATTACCAACAGATACGCAGTATTTT
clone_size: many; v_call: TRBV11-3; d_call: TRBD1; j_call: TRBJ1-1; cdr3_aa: CASSSNRDSEAFF; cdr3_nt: TGTGCCAGCAGCTCCAACCGGGACAGTGAAGCTTTCTTT
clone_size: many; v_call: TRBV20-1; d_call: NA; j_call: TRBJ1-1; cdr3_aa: CSAESGSIGSEAFF; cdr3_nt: TGCAGTGCTGAATCCGGGTCTATAGGGAGTGAAGCTTTCTTT
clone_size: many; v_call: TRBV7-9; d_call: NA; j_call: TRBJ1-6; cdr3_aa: CASSLLGDRRNSPLHF; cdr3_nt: TGTGCCAGCAGCCTCCTAGGGGACCGCAGAAATTCACCCCTCCACTTT
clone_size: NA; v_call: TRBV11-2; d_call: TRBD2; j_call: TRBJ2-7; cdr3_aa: CASSLVNLAGKFYEQYF; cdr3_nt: TGTGCCAGCAGCTTAGTGAATCTAGCGGGAAAGTTTTACGAGCAGTACTTC
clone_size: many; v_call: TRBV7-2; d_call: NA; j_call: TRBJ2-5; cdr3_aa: CASSQAPGVETQYF; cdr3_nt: TGTGCCAGCAGCCAAGCCCCGGGGGTGGAGACCCAGTACTTC
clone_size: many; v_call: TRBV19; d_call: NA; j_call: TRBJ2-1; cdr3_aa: CASSRGPANEQFF; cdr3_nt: TGTGCCAGTAGTAGGGGACCAGCCAATGAGCAGTTCTTC
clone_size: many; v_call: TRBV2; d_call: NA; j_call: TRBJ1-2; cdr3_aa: CASSVGAYGYTF; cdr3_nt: TGTGCCAGCAGTGTCGGGGCCTATGGCTACACCTTC
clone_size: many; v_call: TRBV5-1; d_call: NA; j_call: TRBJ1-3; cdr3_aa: CASSSTGQGNTIYF; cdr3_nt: TGCGCCAGCAGCAGTACTGGACAGGGAAACACCATATATTTT
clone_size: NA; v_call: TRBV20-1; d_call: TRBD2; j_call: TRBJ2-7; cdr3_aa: CSARDYQSGRAVYEQYF; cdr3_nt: TGCAGTGCTAGAGATTACCAGAGCGGGAGGGCCGTCTACGAGCAGTACTTC
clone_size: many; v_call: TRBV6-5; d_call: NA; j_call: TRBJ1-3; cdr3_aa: CASSPTGPSGNTIYF; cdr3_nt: TGTGCCAGCAGCCCCACAGGACCCTCTGGAAACACCATATATTTT